A selection of T cell receptor beta chains follows, all from one sample in a study of OX40 agonist ivuxolimab in advanced cancers. The method was immunoSEQ multiplex PCR; TCRdb's version includes in-frame clones alone and lacks a portion of them. The table has around 90,000 clones, about 91% seen once; the top ten hold over 2%. The material sequenced was CD4+ or CD8+ T cells sorted from blood, taken in a trial of the OX40 agonist ivuxolimab. The source is an adult with an advanced solid tumor such as melanoma, head and neck, liver or kidney cancer. Each CDR3 is given with its conserved first and last residue. The D gene is left open where the match is weak. Clone size is given for some rows only: seen once, a few or many times, or a class if the clone is expanded.

j_call | v_call | d_call | clone_size | cdr3_aa | cdr3_nt
TRBJ1-2 | TRBV29-1 | - | - | CSVSQGLRYGYTF | TGCAGCGTTTCGCAGGGGTTACGTTATGGCTACACCTTC
TRBJ2-3 | TRBV7-3 | - | - | CASSLRDGSTDTQYF | TGTGCCAGCAGCTTAAGGGACGGTAGCACAGATACGCAGTATTTT
TRBJ2-1 | TRBV21-1 | - | - | CASSKEGREREPQRNEQFF | TGTGCCAGCAGCAAAGAAGGAAGGGAGCGGGAGCCTCAACGCAATGAGCAGTTCTTC
TRBJ1-1 | TRBV11-3 | - | - | CASSLGGPGLDSKAFF | TGTGCCAGCAGCTTAGGAGGGCCGGGGCTTGATTCTAAAGCTTTCTTT
TRBJ1-2 | TRBV28 | - | - | CASRTDRLYGYTF | TGTGCCAGCAGAACCGACAGGCTATATGGCTACACCTTC
TRBJ1-1 | TRBV19 | - | - | CASSARVGNTEAFF | TGTGCCAGTAGTGCCAGGGTAGGTAACACTGAAGCTTTCTTT
TRBJ1-2 | TRBV9 | - | - | CASSVEEGPSYGYTF | TGTGCCAGCAGCGTAGAAGAGGGACCCTCCTATGGCTACACCTTC
TRBJ2-3 | TRBV11-3 | TRBD2 | - | CASSYSAIASGAQYF | TGTGCCAGCAGCTACTCCGCGATCGCTAGCGGGGCGCAGTATTTT
TRBJ2-4 | TRBV14 | - | - | CASSARRTAELAKNIQYF | TGTGCCAGCAGCGCAAGACGGACAGCGGAATTAGCCAAAAACATTCAGTACTTC
TRBJ2-1 | TRBV11-1 | - | - | CASSFLDWDIGEQFF | TGTGCCAGCAGCTTTTTGGACTGGGATATCGGTGAGCAGTTCTTC
TRBJ2-3 | TRBV5-1 | TRBD1 | - | CASSLDGTGATDTQYF | TGCGCCAGCAGCTTGGATGGGACAGGAGCCACAGATACGCAGTATTTT
TRBJ2-2 | TRBV15 | - | - | CATSRGQYAGELFF | TGTGCCACCAGCAGAGGACAGTATGCCGGGGAGCTGTTTTTT
TRBJ1-2 | TRBV28 | - | - | CASSFSSGPGYTF | TGTGCCAGCAGTTTCTCCTCAGGGCCCGGCTACACCTTC
TRBJ1-5 | TRBV6-1 | - | once | CASSELGGSNQPQHF | TGTGCCAGCAGTGAATTAGGCGGTAGCAATCAGCCCCAGCATTTT
TRBJ2-2 | TRBV28 | - | - | CASTSSTGRANTGELFF | TGTGCCAGCACCTCCTCAACGGGCCGAGCGAACACCGGGGAGCTGTTTTTT
TRBJ2-3 | TRBV7-9 | - | - | CASSLSSDSSDTQYF | TGTGCCAGCAGCTTATCCTCGGACTCGTCGGATACGCAGTATTTT
TRBJ2-2 | TRBV19 | TRBD1 | - | CASSLTGVPTGELFF | TGTGCCAGTAGTTTGACAGGGGTCCCCACCGGGGAGCTGTTTTTT
TRBJ2-3 | TRBV11-3 | - | - | CASSSGASTDTQYF | TGTGCCAGCAGCTCGGGGGCTAGCACAGATACGCAGTATTTT
TRBJ2-7 | TRBV28 | - | - | CASSPELVSEQYF | TGTGCCAGCAGTCCCGAACTAGTTAGCGAGCAGTACTTC
TRBJ2-6 | TRBV9 | - | - | CASSDRPGANVLTF | TGTGCCAGCAGCGATCGACCTGGGGCCAACGTCCTGACTTTC
TRBJ2-1 | TRBV4-3 | - | - | CASSQELSGGYNEQFF | TGCGCCAGCAGCCAAGAACTTTCGGGCGGCTACAATGAGCAGTTCTTC
TRBJ1-1 | TRBV29-1 | - | - | CSVETALNTEAFF | TGCAGCGTTGAGACAGCGCTGAACACTGAAGCTTTCTTT
TRBJ1-2 | TRBV5-1 | - | - | CASSFGSNYGYTF | TGCGCCAGCAGCTTTGGCAGCAACTATGGCTACACCTTC
TRBJ1-1 | TRBV9 | - | - | CASSVGPTANTEAFF | TGTGCCAGCAGCGTTGGACCCACAGCGAACACTGAAGCTTTCTTT
TRBJ2-3 | TRBV6-9 | TRBD2 | - | CASRAGGSTDTQYF | TGTGCCAGCAGAGCGGGAGGAAGCACAGATACGCAGTATTTT
TRBJ2-1 | TRBV5-1 | - | - | CASSLSLGRQFF | TGCGCCAGCAGCTTGTCACTCGGCCGGCAGTTCTTC
TRBJ1-5 | TRBV28 | TRBD1 | - | CASSGQGAIFQPQHF | TGTGCCAGCAGTGGACAGGGGGCGATATTTCAGCCCCAGCATTTT
TRBJ2-1 | TRBV7-2 | - | - | CASSPPYRAGEQFF | TGTGCCAGCAGCCCCCCATATAGGGCTGGGGAGCAGTTCTTC
TRBJ2-1 | TRBV28 | TRBD2 | - | CASTQGIAGGGSQFF | TGTGCCAGCACACAGGGTATAGCGGGAGGGGGTTCGCAGTTCTTC
TRBJ1-5 | TRBV2 | TRBD1 | - | CASSTGVNQPQHF | TGTGCCAGCAGTACAGGGGTCAATCAGCCCCAGCATTTT
TRBJ2-6 | TRBV18 | - | - | CASSLPTGSGANVLTF | TGTGCCAGCTCACTCCCGACAGGCTCTGGGGCCAACGTCCTGACTTTC
TRBJ2-7 | TRBV7-2 | TRBD2 | - | CASSLDLAGNYEQYF | TGTGCCAGCAGCTTAGACCTAGCGGGGAACTACGAGCAGTACTTC
TRBJ1-2 | TRBV6-1 | TRBD1 | - | CASSEAGTGMNYGYTF | TGTGCCAGCAGTGAAGCCGGGACAGGGATGAACTATGGCTACACCTTC
TRBJ2-4 | TRBV14 | - | - | CASSQIRGDIQYF | TGTGCCAGCAGCCAAATAAGGGGGGACATTCAGTACTTC